These T cell receptor beta chains were read from a single sample in a study of blood T cells in healthy people across ages. MiXCR, run by TCRdb on the 5' RACE reads, gives a single entry per CDR3 protein. Of roughly 800,000 distinct CDR3 sequences listed, 25% are singletons. This sample also belongs to another study, concerning T cells of mothers and their children.

Sequencing used blood. Every receptor here comes from a boy aged 5 to 17 in good health. Both conserved end residues are part of each CDR3. The D gene is left open where the match is weak. Some rows have no size entry. The others give once, few or many, or a class for an expanded clone.

j_call: TRBJ2-1; v_call: TRBV20-1; d_call: -; clone_size: few; cdr3_nt: TGCAGTGCTAGGGTTTACTTGGACAATGAGCAGTTCTTC; cdr3_aa: CSARVYLDNEQFF
j_call: TRBJ2-3; v_call: TRBV29-1; d_call: -; clone_size: few; cdr3_nt: TGCAGCGTGGAAAACCAGAGAGCAGATACGCAGTATTTT; cdr3_aa: CSVENQRADTQYF
j_call: TRBJ2-1; v_call: TRBV7-9; d_call: -; clone_size: -; cdr3_nt: TGTGCCAGCAGCCCGACCGACAAGTGGGAGCAGTTCTTC; cdr3_aa: CASSPTDKWEQFF
j_call: TRBJ2-6; v_call: TRBV24-1; d_call: -; clone_size: many; cdr3_nt: TGTGCCACCAGTTCTGGGGCCAACGTCCTGACTTTC; cdr3_aa: CATSSGANVLTF
j_call: TRBJ2-7; v_call: TRBV7-2; d_call: TRBD1; clone_size: few; cdr3_nt: TGTGCCAGCAGCCCCGAGGGGGCGGATAGTTCCTACGAGCAGTACTTC; cdr3_aa: CASSPEGADSSYEQYF
j_call: TRBJ2-7; v_call: TRBV3-1; d_call: -; clone_size: few; cdr3_nt: TGTGCCAGCAGCCAGTCGGGGTCCCCCTACGAGCAGTACTTC; cdr3_aa: CASSQSGSPYEQYF
j_call: TRBJ1-2; v_call: TRBV7-9; d_call: -; clone_size: -; cdr3_nt: TGTGCCAGCAGCTTTGGCAGCGTCTATGGCTACACCTTC; cdr3_aa: CASSFGSVYGYTF
j_call: TRBJ2-1; v_call: TRBV7-2; d_call: -; clone_size: -; cdr3_nt: TGTGCCAGCAGCGCGGGACCGCACGGAGGGGATGAGCAGTTCTTC; cdr3_aa: CASSAGPHGGDEQFF
j_call: TRBJ2-7; v_call: TRBV28; d_call: TRBD2; clone_size: -; cdr3_nt: TGTGCCAGCAGCCGCGGACTAGCGGATCCCCGCGCGCTCCTCGAGCAGTACTTC; cdr3_aa: CASSRGLADPRALLEQYF
j_call: TRBJ1-2; v_call: TRBV7-9; d_call: -; clone_size: -; cdr3_nt: TGTGCCAGCAGCTCAGCAGGACCCTTGACGAATGGCTACACCTTC; cdr3_aa: CASSSAGPLTNGYTF